The rows below give T cell receptor beta chains drawn from one sample of a study of memory CD4+ T cells and cytomegalovirus serostatus. Measured with immunoSEQ multiplex PCR; TCRdb has only the in-frame clones, and not every one. The sample carries 45,000 to 60,000 clones, around four fifths recorded once. Specimen: memory CD4+ T cells from blood. The receptors originated from an adult in good health and CMV-seropositive. The CDR3 runs from the conserved cysteine through the conserved F or W. Each record gives: V gene, D gene, J gene, CDR3 protein, CDR3 DNA. A D gene is named only where the DNA matches it firmly.

TRBV7-9	.	TRBJ1-1	CASSYQNTEAFF	TGTGCCAGTAGCTACCAGAACACTGAAGCTTTCTTT
TRBV5-1	.	TRBJ2-7	CASSLDGPYEQYF	TGCGCCAGCAGCTTGGACGGACCCTACGAGCAGTACTTC
TRBV7-2	.	TRBJ2-3	CASRAGFSTDTQYF	TGTGCCAGCAGGGCGGGGTTTTCGACAGATACGCAGTATTTT
TRBV19	TRBD1	TRBJ1-5	CASRGGSNQPQHF	TGTGCCAGTAGAGGGGGCAGCAATCAGCCCCAGCATTTT
TRBV20-1	.	TRBJ1-6	CSASRDSPLHF	TGCAGTGCTAGCCGGGATTCACCCCTCCACTTT
TRBV2	TRBD1	TRBJ2-5	CATADREETQYF	TGTGCCACCGCGGACAGGGAGGAGACCCAGTACTTC
TRBV19	TRBD1	TRBJ1-1	CASSIGARADRVTEAFF	TGTGCCAGTAGTATAGGGGCTAGAGCGGACAGGGTCACTGAAGCTTTCTTT
TRBV5-8	.	TRBJ2-6	CASSSVVLSGANVLTF	TGTGCCAGCAGCTCTGTAGTCCTCTCTGGGGCCAACGTCCTGACTTTC
TRBV10-2	.	TRBJ1-1	CASFNRDTEAFF	TGCGCCAGTTTCAACCGGGACACTGAAGCTTTCTTT
TRBV12-5	.	TRBJ1-5	CASGSGTGNQPQHF	TGTGCTAGTGGTTCCGGGACGGGTAATCAGCCCCAGCATTTT